Here is one TCR beta chain with its context. Both blood RNA, taken from unsorted whole blood, and germline DNA were extracted. This sample is part of a study of tumor-infiltrating lymphocytes in primary liver carcinoma. Trimming took 4 bases from V and 7 from J, leaving 11 bases between them. The CDR3 contains 12 residues. The germline V gene has CDR1 SGHDT and CDR2 YYEEEE. TCR beta cDNA was made from 500 ng total RNA with a constant-region primer. Sequencing libraries for TCR beta derived from three nested multiplex PCR rounds that used slightly modified ARM-PCR. The study ran its first two PCR rounds for approximately 10 cycles each, using TRBV1-TRBV30 forward primers and a C-beta reverse primer. TCRdb fed the multiplex PCR reads into MiXCR, producing one record per CDR3 protein. The sample comprises 180,000 or so distinct CDR3 sequences, 50% to 75% of which are singletons, and 70% to 80% rests with the top ten.

The V gene is TRBV5-6, the J gene TRBJ1-2; no clear D gene. This clonotype was obtained from a man between 40 and 49 years old with primary liver carcinoma and hepatitis B virus infection. The sequenced sample consisted of peripheral blood. The CDR3 reads CASSTGPGGYTF. The DNA for the CDR3 is TGTGCCAGCAGCACCGGACCTGGTGGCTACACCTTC. Looking up the rest from reference TRBV5-6 and TRBJ1-2 gives the full variable domain: DAGVTQSPTHLIKTRGQQVTLRCSPKSGHDTVSWYQQALGQGPQFIFQYYEEEERQRGNFPDRFSGHQFPNYSSELNVNALLLGDSALYLCASSTGPGGYTFGSGTRLTVV.